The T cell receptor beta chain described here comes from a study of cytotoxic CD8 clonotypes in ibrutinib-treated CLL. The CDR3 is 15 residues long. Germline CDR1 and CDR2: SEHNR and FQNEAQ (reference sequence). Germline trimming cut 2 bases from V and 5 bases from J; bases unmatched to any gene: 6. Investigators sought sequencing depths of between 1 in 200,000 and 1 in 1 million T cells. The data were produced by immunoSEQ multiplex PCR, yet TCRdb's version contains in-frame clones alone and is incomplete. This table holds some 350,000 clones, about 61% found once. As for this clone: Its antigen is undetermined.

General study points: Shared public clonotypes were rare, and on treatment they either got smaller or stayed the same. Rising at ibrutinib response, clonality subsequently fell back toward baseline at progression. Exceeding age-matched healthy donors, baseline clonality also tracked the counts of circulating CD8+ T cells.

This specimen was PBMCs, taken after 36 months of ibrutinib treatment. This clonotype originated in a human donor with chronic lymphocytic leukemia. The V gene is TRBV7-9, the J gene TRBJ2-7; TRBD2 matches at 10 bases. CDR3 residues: CASSLFLAGEDEQYF. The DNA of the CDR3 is TGTGCCAGCAGCTTATTCCTAGCGGGGGAGGACGAGCAGTACTTC.